These 23 T cell receptor beta chains share one sample of origin, sequenced in a study of cytomegalovirus exposure and HLA in healthy donors. Primers included in the PCR were 60 Vbeta and 13 Jbeta primers. Profiling relied on immunoSEQ multiplex PCR, and the TCRdb table lists in-frame clones only, not all of them. The sample contains over 130,000 clones, 66% of which appear only once. The sample comprised PBMCs. The source of these receptors is a woman aged 60 to 75 in good health and CMV-seronegative.

The genes are TRBV7-2 and TRBJ1-4; 11 bases fit TRBD1. Germline-derived CDR1 and CDR2 are SGHTA and FQGNSA. The V segment lost 5 bases and the J segment 8 bases; nucleotides outside the gene matches: 7. This CDR3 comprises 15 residues. The CDR3 bases are TGTGCCAGCAGCAACCGGGACAGGGGGAGGGAAAAACTGTTTTTT. Translation gives CASSNRDRGREKLFF.

The chain links TRBV7-3 to TRBJ2-2; 15 nucleotides align to TRBD2. CDR1 is SGHTA, CDR2 FQGTGA, per germline. Trimming cost V 5 bases and J 6 bases; bases outside gene matches: 4. CDR3 length equals 16 residues. The CDR3 here is CASSPRTSGGAGELFF. CDR3 sequence (DNA): TGTGCCAGCAGCCCTCGGACTAGCGGGGGGGCCGGGGAGCTGTTTTTT.

This chain links TRBV5-1 with TRBJ2-7; 8 nucleotides align to TRBD1. The CDR3 is 14 amino acids. The germline V gene encodes CDR1 SGHRS and CDR2 YFSETQ. With 0 bases clipped from V and 6 bases from J, the junction kept 5 bases outside the gene matches. The CDR3 sequence: CASSLDGQGSEQYF. CDR3 DNA: TGCGCCAGCAGCTTGGACGGACAGGGCTCCGAGCAGTACTTC.

This clone was observed many times. The chain combines TRBV7-9 with TRBJ2-1, with 11 bases that match TRBD2. Germline values: CDR1 SEHNR, CDR2 FQNEAQ (reference sequence). Losses at the gene ends were 7 bases for V and 10 bases for J; bases not matched to a gene: 9. The CDR3 is made up of 14 amino acids. The CDR3 DNA reads TGTGCCAGCACCGATAGCGGGGGGGCAAAAGAGCAGTTCTTC. It is translated as CASTDSGGAKEQFF.

The chain uses TRBV9 and TRBJ1-2; 9 bases match TRBD1. The CDR3 covers 16 residues. CDR1 is SGDLS and CDR2 is YYNGEE in the germline V gene. The trim removed 1 base at V and 2 bases at J, leaving 6 bases unmatched. The CDR3 region has the DNA TGTGCCAGCAGCGTATCAACAGGGGGCGCGAACTATGGCTACACCTTC. This sequence encodes CASSVSTGGANYGYTF.

In its sample, this clone was seen once. The chain carries TRBV29-1 and TRBJ2-7; unclear D gene. This CDR3 comprises 11 residues. Germline CDR1 and CDR2: SQVTM and ANQGSEA. The germline V and J ends were trimmed by 3 bases and 1 base, with 4 bases remaining between them. The CDR3 DNA is TGCAGCGTTGACGTTTCCTACGAGCAGTACTTC. It specifies CSVDVSYEQYF.

V is TRBV14 and J is TRBJ1-3, with TRBD1 as a possible D gene (5 bases). Germline lookup yields CDR1 SGHDN and CDR2 FVKESK. Deletions cut 1 base from V and 8 bases from J, with 12 bases between. CDR3 length: 14 amino acids. Here the CDR3 reads CASSQVAGRDTIYF. In DNA, the CDR3 is TGTGCCAGCAGCCAAGTGGCAGGGAGGGACACCATATATTTT.

The chain links TRBV5-8 to TRBJ1-5, with D uncertain. V lost 4 bases and J lost 1, with 12 bases in between. The CDR3 is made up of 15 amino acids. In germline, CDR1 is SGHTS, CDR2 YDEGEE. The CDR3 nucleotides are TGTGCCAGCAGCGGGAGAGTTATGAGCAATCAGCCCCAGCATTTT. Translation: CASSGRVMSNQPQHF.

This clone was seen more than once but under ten times. This sequence joins TRBV28 and TRBJ1-1; possible D gene TRBD1, 5 bases. Germline-derived CDR1 and CDR2 are MDHEN and SYDVKM. Trimming stripped 2 bases from V and 4 bases from J, with 11 bases between. This CDR3 contains 14 residues. CDR3: CASSLGGDSTEAFF. Here the CDR3 DNA reads TGTGCCAGCAGTTTAGGAGGGGATTCCACTGAAGCTTTCTTT.

This clone has only a few counts. The gene calls are TRBV10-3 and TRBJ2-2; 10 bases match TRBD2. Trimming at V came to 6 bases and at J to 8 bases, leaving 9 bases not matched to a gene. There are 15 residues in the CDR3. The germline V gene has CDR1 ENHRY and CDR2 SYGVKD. The CDR3 sequence: CAIRSGRAAVGELFF. CDR3 in DNA: TGTGCCATCAGGAGCGGGAGGGCGGCGGTTGGGGAGCTGTTTTTT.

This sequence joins TRBV2 and TRBJ1-1, with 11 positions matching TRBD1. Germline V CDR1 and CDR2: SNHLY, FYNNEI. J was trimmed by 2 bases and V by 3 bases; bases with no gene match: 2. The CDR3 consists of 15 residues. The CDR3 protein is CASSEGTGGNTEAFF. Written as DNA, the CDR3 is TGTGCCAGCAGTGAGGGGACAGGGGGTAACACTGAAGCTTTCTTT.

The chain couples TRBV11-1 to TRBJ2-1; 14 nucleotides align to TRBD2. V lost 5 bases, J lost 6 bases, and 6 bases stayed unmatched. The CDR3 contains 16 residues. Germline V CDR1 and CDR2: SGHAT, FQDESV (reference sequence). Here the CDR3 DNA reads TGTGCCAGCAGCCCCCGGGGGACTAGCGGGAGCAATGAGCAGTTCTTC. Amino acid sequence: CASSPRGTSGSNEQFF.

This clone was seen a handful of times. The rearrangement uses TRBV18 and TRBJ1-1; TRBD1 matches at 7 bases. Germline trimming cut 3 bases from V and 5 bases from J; bases unmatched to any gene: 6. This CDR3 is built from 14 residues. CDR1 is KGHSH, CDR2 LQKENI, per germline. CDR3 in amino acids: CASSPAAGGTEAFF. In nucleotides, the CDR3 is TGTGCCAGCTCACCCGCGGCAGGGGGGACTGAAGCTTTCTTT.

V gene TRBV27 combines with J gene TRBJ2-3, with a tentative D call TRBD2 (5 bases). Germline CDR1 is MNHEY and CDR2 is SMNVEV (reference sequence). The germline V and J ends were trimmed by 3 bases and 0 bases, with 10 bases remaining between them. The CDR3 sequence is 15 residues long. The CDR3 DNA follows: TGTGCCAGCAGTTTGGCTAGCTCTAGCACAGATACGCAGTATTTT. Translation: CASSLASSSTDTQYF.

The rearrangement uses TRBV6-5 and TRBJ2-7; TRBD2 matches at 9 bases. This CDR3 contains 15 residues. V shed 7 bases, J shed 3 bases, and the junction held 10 bases outside the gene matches. Germline V gene sequence: CDR1 MNHEY, CDR2 SVGAGI. CDR3: CASTPTRTSVYEQYF. DNA of the CDR3: TGTGCCAGCACCCCAACCCGGACTAGCGTCTACGAGCAGTACTTC.

This clone came up a few times. The chain has TRBV9 and TRBJ1-1; 7 nucleotides line up with TRBD1. This CDR3 has 15 amino acids. Germline V lookup: CDR1 SGDLS, CDR2 YYNGEE. Trimming removed 4 bases from V and 7 bases from J; junction bases left unmatched: 13. The CDR3 sequence is CASSPRVARGFEAFF. The CDR3 coding sequence is TGTGCCAGCAGCCCCCGGGTGGCCAGGGGGTTTGAAGCTTTCTTT.

This clone occurred once. The rearrangement links TRBV6-5 to TRBJ2-5, with unresolved D. The germline V gene encodes CDR1 MNHEY and CDR2 SVGAGI. Deletions cut 2 bases from V and 6 bases from J, with 19 bases between. The CDR3 loop spans 16 amino acids. This chain's CDR3 is CASSYTKTPPQKTQYF. CDR3 nucleotides: TGTGCCAGCAGTTACACCAAGACACCTCCACAAAAGACCCAGTACTTC.

J is TRBJ2-2 and V is TRBV27; possibly TRBD1 for D (6 bases). This CDR3 contains 16 residues. Trimming pared 5 bases from V and 5 bases from J, leaving 18 bases between. The germline V gene has CDR1 MNHEY and CDR2 SMNVEV (reference sequence). The CDR3 protein is CASSPAGTPVTGELFF. Written as DNA, the CDR3 is TGTGCCAGCAGTCCTGCCGGGACACCTGTGACCGGGGAGCTGTTTTTT.

The chain combines TRBV28 with TRBJ1-2; D call uncertain. CDR1 and CDR2 from the germline V gene are MDHEN and SYDVKM. CDR3 length: 12 residues. V gave up 1 base and J gave up 8 bases, with 8 bases separating them. DNA of the CDR3: TGTGCCAGCAGTTTATCCAGAGGCGGCTACACCTTC. Translation gives CASSLSRGGYTF.

The table lists this clone with a few counts. V usage is TRBV2 and J usage is TRBJ2-2, with a possible D match to TRBD2 (6 bases). The germline V gene encodes CDR1 SNHLY and CDR2 FYNNEI. This CDR3 region has 13 residues. V was shortened by 7 bases and J by 9 bases, with 15 bases between the two germline ends. CDR3 coding DNA: TGTGCCAGCACCGAGGTGGGACTCAGGGAGCTGTTTTTT. Translation: CASTEVGLRELFF.

Note on this clone: One end of the junction is discordant with germline, which a read error may explain. The chain links TRBV7-9 to TRBJ2-5, with TRBD2 as a possible D gene (6 bases). Germline V gene sequence: CDR1 SEHNR, CDR2 FQNEAQ (reference sequence). The CDR3 has 15 residues. CDR3 DNA: TGTTCCAGCAGCCCGCACGGGGGAATTGGAGAGACCCAGTACTTC. It specifies CSSSPHGGIGETQYF.

This sequence joins TRBV28 and TRBJ2-1; TRBD2 matches 7 bases. Unmatched junction bases numbered 8, after V lost 2 bases and J lost 7 bases. This CDR3 has 15 residues. CDR1 and CDR2 (germline): MDHEN, SYDVKM. CDR3 DNA: TGTGCCAGCAGTTTAGGTGGGAGGGCCTGGAATGAGCAGTTCTTC. Its translation is CASSLGGRAWNEQFF.

The rearrangement joins TRBV11-3 to TRBJ2-2, with no clear D. Germline V gives CDR1 SGHNT, CDR2 YENEEA. The germline V and J ends were trimmed by 6 bases and 6 bases, with 11 bases remaining between them. The CDR3 sequence is 13 residues long. The DNA of the CDR3 is TGTGCCAGCAGTCCAGGTCCAGCCGGGGAGCTGTTTTTT. Translating it yields CASSPGPAGELFF.